The clone carrying this T cell receptor (beta chain) was seen ten or more times. As yet, its antigen is unknown. TCR beta libraries were made by quantitative 5'-RACE with molecular barcodes. TCRdb fed the 5' RACE reads into MiXCR, producing one record per CDR3 protein. The sample includes about 250,000 distinct CDR3 sequences, roughly 25% of them seen just once. This sample stems from a study of CD8 T cells in ankylosing spondylitis. The V gene's germline CDR1 is DFQATT and CDR2 SNEGSKA (reference sequence). J lost 7 bases, V lost 6 bases, and 7 bases had no gene match. This CDR3 spans 13 amino acids. Whole-study results and caveats: It appeared that ankylosing spondylitis blood was characterized by a TCR beta motif of seven or eight highly homologous variants.

The origin of this receptor is a male donor with ankylosing spondylitis or in good health (not recorded which). Input material: blood, either unsorted or a sorted T cell fraction (not recorded which). V is TRBV20-1 and J is TRBJ2-7; 12 bases agree with TRBD1. The CDR3 DNA reads TGCAGTGCCATGGGACAGGGGGCGCGGGAGCAGTACTTC. This encodes CSAMGQGAREQYF.